This record looks at one TCR beta chain sequence and its context. The antigen is unknown. In triplicate, each CD8+ T cell subset was sorted at 250,000 to 300,000 cells per replicate. Naive CD8+ T cells carried a CD45RO-CCR7+CD27+CD95- phenotype. This specimen comes from a study of CXCR3-negative and CXCR3-positive naive CD8 T cells. Study details: The libraries together contributed about 130 million TRB reads, each supplying about 1.5 +/- 0.3 million.

Researchers prepared the TRB cDNA libraries using 5' RACE with UMI labels. TCRdb reprocessed the 5' RACE reads, with one entry per CDR3 protein and no DNA. The sample holds approximately 120,000 distinct CDR3 sequences. The CDR3 spans 14 residues. CDR1 MGHRA and CDR2 YSYEKL come from the germline V gene. General study results and limits: After cryopreservation, expression of CXCR3 was partially reduced, and most assays were run with fresh PBMCs. For CXCR3-positive naive cells, TRB CDR3s were more hydrophobic than those of CXCR3-negative naive cells.

Sample: naive CXCR3+ CD8+ T cells from blood. As to subset: CD45RO-CCR7+CD27+CD95- naive CD8+ T cells expressing CXCR3 (TNR3+). The sequence came from a human donor in good health. Some clones in this sample may be carry-over from other donors' samples. The chain joins TRBV4-1 to TRBJ1-4; TCRdb indicates TRBD1, and absent DNA this call remains unverified. The CDR3 loop reads CASSQEGRNEKLFF.